One and the same sample provided the 17 T cell receptor beta chains below, sequenced in a study of Ad26.COV2.S vaccination and SARS-CoV-2 variants. The treatment is: around 19 received Ad26.COV2.S at low or high dose, single or two shots; roughly 5 received placebo; per-sample allocation not given. At day 63 after the first vaccine or placebo injection, samples were drawn. Only in-frame clones appear in the TCRdb table, and some are missing; sequencing was by immunoSEQ multiplex PCR. The table includes about 320,000 clones, more than 70% detected once. The material was peripheral blood, obtained in a trial of Ad26.COV2.S vaccine versus placebo. Receptors originate from a person between 18 and 65 years old who received the Ad26.COV2.S COVID-19 vaccine or a placebo.

V and J are TRBV7-2 and TRBJ1-6; TRBD1 agrees at 7 bases. Germline values: CDR1 SGHTA, CDR2 FQGNSA. The CDR3 is made up of 15 amino acids. The junction had 4 bases not matched to a gene; V was cut back by 1 base and J by 7 bases. CDR3 in DNA: TGTGCCAGCAGCTTAGATCAGGGGGACAATTCACCCCTCCACTTT. Protein sequence: CASSLDQGDNSPLHF.

The rearrangement uses TRBV18 and TRBJ1-2, with 8 bases aligning to TRBD1. V was pared by 2 bases and J by 6 bases, with 8 bases of the junction left unmatched. CDR3 length: 15 amino acids. Per the germline V gene, CDR1 is KGHSH and CDR2 is LQKENI. CDR3 in amino acids: CASSPDRQGHHGYTF. As DNA, the CDR3 is TGTGCCAGCTCACCAGATCGACAGGGGCATCATGGCTACACCTTC.

The chain joins TRBV6-5 to TRBJ1-3, with D possibly TRBD1 on 5 matching bases. V lost 6 bases to trimming and J lost 0 bases, with 12 bases between them. The CDR3 runs to 15 residues. Looked up from germline, CDR1 is MNHEY and CDR2 is SVGAGI. CDR3 amino acids: CASSRWGDSGNTIYF. As DNA, the CDR3 is TGTGCCAGCAGCCGATGGGGGGACTCTGGAAACACCATATATTTT.

The rearrangement joins TRBV2 to TRBJ1-5; D unclear. The CDR3 contains 11 residues. Trimming took 4 bases from V and 7 from J, leaving 5 bases between them. CDR1 SNHLY and CDR2 FYNNEI come from the germline V gene. In DNA, the CDR3 is TGTGCCAGCAGTGTCGACCAGCCCCAGCATTTT. Encoded protein: CASSVDQPQHF.

This rearrangement joins TRBV5-1 to TRBJ1-2, with 8 bases matching TRBD1. CDR1 is SGHRS, CDR2 YFSETQ, per germline. This CDR3 contains 14 residues. V gave up 3 bases and J gave up 0 bases; unmatched junction bases: 1. CDR3 amino acids: CASSWDRPNYGYTF. The CDR3 coding sequence is TGCGCCAGCAGCTGGGACAGGCCTAACTATGGCTACACCTTC.

The chain joins TRBV29-1 to TRBJ1-5; TRBD1 agrees at 8 bases. V was clipped by 5 bases and J by 2 bases; unmatched bases: 2. Germline V gene lookup returns CDR1 SQVTM and CDR2 ANQGSEA. This CDR3 contains 13 residues. The CDR3 sequence: CSVLDRGNQPQHF. CDR3 coding DNA: TGCAGCGTTCTGGACAGGGGCAATCAGCCCCAGCATTTT. Variable domain in full (rest from reference TRBV29-1 and TRBJ1-5): SAVISQKPSRDICQRGTSLTIQCQVDSQVTMMFWYRQQPGQSLTLIATANQGSEATYESGFVIDKFPISRPNLTFSTLTVSNMSPEDSSIYLCSVLDRGNQPQHFGDGTRLSIL.

The rearrangement links TRBV3-1 (or the pseudogene TRBV3-2) to TRBJ2-3, with a weak D call TRBD2 (6 bases). V was cut by 7 bases and J by 3 bases, with 17 bases left in between. The CDR3 sequence is 15 residues long. Germline loops: CDR1 LGHDT, CDR2 YNNKEL (reference sequence). The CDR3 loop is CASKGSGRGTDTQYF. CDR3 DNA: TGTGCCAGCAAGGGTAGCGGACGAGGTACAGATACGCAGTATTTT.

This clone has a single count. The chain links TRBV2 to TRBJ1-1; D is unresolved. CDR1 and CDR2 from the germline V gene are SNHLY and FYNNEI. CDR3 size: 13 residues. V was trimmed by 10 bases and J by 1 base, leaving 13 bases between them. The CDR3 region is CATSILTNTEAFF. The CDR3 DNA is TGTGCCACCTCGATTTTGACGAACACTGAAGCTTTCTTT.

The chain employs TRBV25-1 and TRBJ1-4, with TRBD1 matching 11 bases. The CDR3 consists of 15 residues. With 6 bases clipped from V and 8 bases from J, the junction kept 8 bases outside the gene matches. Germline V lookup: CDR1 MGHDK, CDR2 SYGVNS. The CDR3 DNA reads TGTGCCAGCAGCCTCAGGGGGACAGGGGGGGAAAAACTGTTTTTT. Amino acid sequence: CASSLRGTGGEKLFF. Drawing the rest from reference TRBV25-1 and TRBJ1-4, the complete variable domain is EADIYQTPRYLVIGTGKKITLECSQTMGHDKMYWYQQDPGMELHLIHYSYGVNSTEKGDLSSESTVSRIRTEHFPLTLESARPSHTSQYLCASSLRGTGGEKLFFGSGTQLSVL.

J is TRBJ2-7 and V is TRBV12-3 or TRBV12-4, with D perhaps matching TRBD1 or TRBD2 (5 bases each). V was trimmed by 5 bases and J by 2 bases, leaving 10 bases between them. This CDR3 region has 13 residues. CDR3 sequence: CASSRDGAYEQYF. DNA for the CDR3: TGTGCCAGCAGTCGGGACGGCGCCTACGAGCAGTACTTC.

This clone came up a few times. Additional DNA sequences in this sample encode the identical CDR3. The V and J genes are TRBV30 and TRBJ1-5, with D unresolved. CDR1 GTSNPN and CDR2 SVGIG come from the germline V gene (reference sequence). The CDR3 length is 13 residues. Between the trimmed V and J ends, which lost 0 bases and 0 bases, there was a span of 3 bases. CDR3 DNA sequence: TGTGCCTGGAGTGTTGGTAGCAATCAGCCCCAGCATTTT. As protein: CAWSVGSNQPQHF.

This sequence joins TRBV9 and TRBJ2-3; TRBD1 matches 7 bases. The CDR3 contains 15 residues. With V trimmed by 0 bases and J by 0 bases, 1 base remained unmatched. Per germline, CDR1 SGDLS and CDR2 YYNGEE. The CDR3 DNA is TGTGCCAGCAGCGTAGTACAGGGGAGCACAGATACGCAGTATTTT. Translation gives CASSVVQGSTDTQYF.

A few counts support this clone. This chain joins TRBV19 and TRBJ1-4; D unclear. Per the germline V gene, CDR1 is LNHDA and CDR2 is SQIVND (reference sequence). The CDR3 length is 15 residues. V was pared by 3 bases and J by 7 bases, with 15 bases between. CDR3 amino acids: CASSILSVAGEKLFF. In DNA, the CDR3 is TGTGCCAGTAGTATCCTCTCTGTGGCGGGTGAAAAACTGTTTTTT.

The chain uses TRBV19 and TRBJ1-1; weak D call: TRBD1 (6 bases). Per the germline V gene, CDR1 is LNHDA and CDR2 is SQIVND (reference sequence). This CDR3 comprises 13 residues. V lost 3 bases, J lost 6 bases, and 11 bases lay in between. The CDR3 spells CASSILGASEAFF. The CDR3 DNA sequence: TGTGCCAGTAGTATTCTGGGGGCTTCTGAAGCTTTCTTT.

This rearrangement joins TRBV7-2 to TRBJ2-3, with a possible D match to TRBD2 (5 bases). The CDR3 covers 15 residues. Trimming pared 4 bases from V and 1 base from J, leaving 12 bases between. The germline CDR1 and CDR2 sequences are SGHTA and FQGNSA. For the CDR3, the DNA is TGTGCCAGCAGCTGGACTGAGGTGGGCACAGATACGCAGTATTTT. Translating it yields CASSWTEVGTDTQYF.

This clone was seen only a few times. The CDR3 here is CSVETTNEKLFF. DNA of the CDR3: TGCAGCGTTGAAACAACTAATGAAAAACTGTTTTTT. The chain carries TRBV29-1 and TRBJ1-4; no clear D gene. The CDR3 runs to 12 residues. The germline gives CDR1 SQVTM, CDR2 ANQGSEA. Trimming left V 2 bases short and J 0 bases short, with 1 base between. Based on the CDR3 plus reference TRBV29-1 and TRBJ1-4, the full variable domain is SAVISQKPSRDICQRGTSLTIQCQVDSQVTMMFWYRQQPGQSLTLIATANQGSEATYESGFVIDKFPISRPNLTFSTLTVSNMSPEDSSIYLCSVETTNEKLFFGSGTQLSVL.

This rearrangement joins TRBV18 to TRBJ2-2; 7 nucleotides align to TRBD1. With 3 bases clipped from V and 2 bases from J, the junction kept 3 bases outside the gene matches. The CDR3 sequence is 15 residues long. In germline, CDR1 is KGHSH, CDR2 LQKENI. The CDR3 is CASSPWTGNTGELFF. The CDR3 bases are TGTGCCAGCTCACCCTGGACAGGCAACACCGGGGAGCTGTTTTTT.